The clone carrying this T cell receptor (beta chain) turned up a few times. The antigen remains undetermined. The data derive from a study of response to subunit inactivated influenza vaccine. Study findings and constraints: Authors proposed each seasonal influenza vaccination draws in few new T cells.

Trimming removed 4 bases at V and 2 bases at J, with 26 bases between. The CDR3 is 20 residues long. TCRdb recomputed calls from the RT-PCR reads with MiXCR, one row per CDR3 protein. The sample holds about 190,000 distinct CDR3 sequences, approximately 14% seen once. The source material was CD8+ T cells sorted from PBMCs, sampled 5 days after vaccination. This clonotype was obtained from a man between 45 and 60 years old who received an inactivated influenza vaccine. The rearrangement links TRBV12-3 or TRBV12-4 to TRBJ2-2, with a possible D match to TRBD2 (7 bases). The CDR3 here is CASSSHCWTRGESNTGELFF. The CDR3, as DNA: TGTGCCAGCAGTTCCCACTGCTGGACTAGGGGGGAGTCTAACACCGGGGAGCTGTTTTTT.